This T cell receptor (beta chain) was sequenced during a study of cytomegalovirus exposure and HLA in healthy donors. Notes on the study in general: Clonal expansion, a later analysis showed, was greater in HLA-associated TCR beta chains than in equally common others. Data from an earlier analysis indicated that most TCR beta V segments were productive either about 87% or about 30% of the time. Researchers reportedly found TCR beta sequences accurately predicted most subjects' HLA-A and HLA-B alleles. In all likelihood, a cluster of highly shared sequence variants was a sequencing artifact.

V was clipped by 2 bases and J by 5 bases; unmatched bases: 6. Germline loops: CDR1 SGHRS, CDR2 YFSETQ. The CDR3 runs 15 residues. As for this clone: Its antigen is currently unknown.

Vbeta (60) and Jbeta (13) primers were used in the PCR. Produced via immunoSEQ multiplex PCR; TCRdb's table is partial and in-frame only. The sample consists of under 150,000 clones, less than 80% of them appearing once. Material: PBMCs. The receptor was derived from a female donor in good health and CMV-seropositive. The V call is TRBV5-1, the J call TRBJ2-7, with 11 nucleotides matching TRBD2. The CDR3 region is CASSFLAGGGNEQYF. The CDR3 DNA is TGCGCCAGCAGCTTTCTAGCGGGGGGAGGAAACGAGCAGTACTTC.